Detailed here is one T cell receptor beta chain. Its antigen is not identified. Cultured CD4+ T-cell DNA underwent Oncomine TCR Beta short-read sequencing. A single record per CDR3 protein comes from TCRdb applying MiXCR to the PCR reads. Among 15,000 to 25,000 distinct CDR3 sequences listed, over 40% were seen once. This entry is derived from a study of vaccination and CD4 T cells after COVID-19. Overall study context: Post-COVID samples were collected a median around 100 days following diagnosis, spanning 35 to 161. Notes on the study in general: Median about 90% of reactive clones detected in convalescent patients emerged only post-vaccination.

Losses at the gene ends were 2 bases for V and 7 bases for J; bases not matched to a gene: 3. CDR3 length: 13 amino acids. Germline lookup yields CDR1 KGHDR and CDR2 SFDVKD. Specified treatment: approximately 9-day PBMC culture with coronavirus spike peptide pools or control peptides (ViraFEST assay). Sequencing was done on a sample of CD4+ T cells from blood, cultured in vitro. The chain has TRBV24-1 and TRBJ1-2, with 7 bases matching TRBD1. The clonotype comes from a human donor who had recovered from COVID-19. The chain's CDR3 is CATSDSGQVGYTF. The CDR3 region has the DNA TGTGCCACCAGTGATTCCGGACAGGTTGGCTACACCTTC.